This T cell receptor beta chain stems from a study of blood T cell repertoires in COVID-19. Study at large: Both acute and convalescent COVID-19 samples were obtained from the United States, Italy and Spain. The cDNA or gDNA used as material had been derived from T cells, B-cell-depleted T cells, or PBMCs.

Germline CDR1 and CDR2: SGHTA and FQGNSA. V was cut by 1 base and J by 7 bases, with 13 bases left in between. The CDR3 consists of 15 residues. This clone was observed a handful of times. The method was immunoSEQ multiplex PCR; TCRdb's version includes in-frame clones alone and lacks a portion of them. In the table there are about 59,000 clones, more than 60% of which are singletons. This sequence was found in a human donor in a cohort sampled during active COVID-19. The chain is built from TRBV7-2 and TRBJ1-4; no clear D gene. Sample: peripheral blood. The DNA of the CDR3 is TGTGCCAGCAGCTTAGGCCCCAGTTTATCTGAAAAACTGTTTTTT. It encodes CASSLGPSLSEKLFF. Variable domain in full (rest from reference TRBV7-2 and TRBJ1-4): GAGVSQSPSNKVTEKGKDVELRCDPISGHTALYWYRQSLGQGLEFLIYFQGNSAPDKSGLPSDRFSAERTGGSVSTLTIQRTQQEDSAVYLCASSLGPSLSEKLFFGSGTQLSVL.